Listed here are 28 T cell receptor beta chains from one sample, sequenced in a study of cytomegalovirus exposure and HLA in healthy donors (TCRdb year 2017). The library was built by means of the immunoSEQ multiplex PCR assay. For the multiplex PCR, a mixture combining 60 forward primers for TCR Vbeta segments and 13 reverse primers for TCR Jbeta segments was used. TCRdb's version of the immuneACCESS table is confined to in-frame rearrangements and falls short of the full clone set. An unresolved V gene accounts for under half of the shortfall where checked; the remainder is of unknown origin. Here the sample has over 75,000 clones; 70% to 80% occur a single time. Jointly, the top ten make up approximately 3.4% of the sample. The source material was PBMCs. Source of these receptors: a male donor in good health and CMV-seropositive.

The chain recombines TRBV7-2 with TRBJ2-5; D might be TRBD1 (5 bases). CDR1 SGHTA and CDR2 FQGNSA come from the germline V gene. CDR3 length equals 12 residues. V lost 1 base, J lost 7 bases, and 7 bases lay in between. Here the CDR3 reads CASSLETGTQYF. CDR3 bases: TGTGCCAGCAGCTTAGAAACAGGGACCCAGTACTTC. Looking up the rest from reference TRBV7-2 and TRBJ2-5 gives the full variable domain: GAGVSQSPSNKVTEKGKDVELRCDPISGHTALYWYRQSLGQGLEFLIYFQGNSAPDKSGLPSDRFSAERTGGSVSTLTIQRTQQEDSAVYLCASSLETGTQYFGPGTRLLVL.

The CDR3 DNA sequence: TGTGCCAGCAGCCAAGATGTGGCTAGCGGGGGGGCCCATGAGCAGTTCTTC. Translation gives CASSQDVASGGAHEQFF. The chain employs TRBV4-2 and TRBJ2-1, with 12 bases lining up with TRBD2. Trimming at V came to 0 bases and at J to 8 bases, leaving 8 bases not matched to a gene. CDR1 LGHNA and CDR2 YNFKEQ come from the germline V gene. This CDR3 region has 17 residues.

This sequence joins TRBV27 and TRBJ1-1; perhaps TRBD1 as D (5 bases). CDR1 is MNHEY, CDR2 SMNVEV, per germline (reference sequence). The CDR3 spans 15 residues. V lost 1 base, J lost 7 bases, and 16 bases lay in between. In DNA, the CDR3 is TGTGCCAGCAGTTTATGGGGCGGGACGCGCGTTGAAGCTTTCTTT. It specifies CASSLWGGTRVEAFF.

The chain recombines TRBV7-9 with TRBJ2-3; D is possibly TRBD1 (5 bases). The germline gives CDR1 SEHNR, CDR2 FQNEAQ (reference sequence). CDR3 length equals 18 residues. V lost 5 bases and J lost 2, with 23 bases in between. In DNA form, the CDR3 reads TGTGCCAGCAGCCCCGGACGTAGATATCGACAGAACACAGATACGCAGTATTTT. As protein: CASSPGRRYRQNTDTQYF.

The gene calls are TRBV5-8 and TRBJ2-5; perhaps TRBD2 as D (7 bases). V was shortened by 4 bases and J by 0 bases, with 16 bases between the two germline ends. The length of the CDR3 is 16 residues. Germline V gene sequence: CDR1 SGHTS, CDR2 YDEGEE. The DNA of the CDR3 is TGTGCCAGCAGCCCGGGGGGCCACGGGAACCAAGAGACCCAGTACTTC. Protein product: CASSPGGHGNQETQYF.

This clone was found once. The V gene is TRBV30, the J gene TRBJ1-5; 10 nucleotides line up with TRBD1. The CDR3 extends over 14 amino acids. The germline V gene encodes CDR1 GTSNPN and CDR2 SVGIG (reference sequence). V trimming: 0 bases; J trimming: 7 bases; junction bases outside the gene matches: 3. The CDR3 reads CAWSVRTGGQPQHF. CDR3 nucleotides: TGTGCCTGGAGTGTCAGGACAGGGGGGCAGCCCCAGCATTTT.

The chain employs TRBV30 and TRBJ1-2, with TRBD1 as a possible D gene (5 bases). Trimming removed 5 bases at V and 4 bases at J, with 20 bases between. Germline CDR1 is GTSNPN and CDR2 is SVGIG (reference sequence). This CDR3 is built from 15 residues. CDR3 protein: CAWDAGLPRRYGYTF. The CDR3 DNA follows: TGTGCCTGGGACGCGGGGCTCCCCCGGCGCTATGGCTACACCTTC.

The V gene is TRBV5-6, the J gene TRBJ2-5; possible D gene TRBD1, 6 bases. Germline CDR1 is SGHDT and CDR2 is YYEEEE. V was cut by 0 bases and J by 0 bases, with 6 bases left in between. The CDR3 is made up of 14 amino acids. CDR3 loop: CASSLGTDQETQYF. CDR3 DNA sequence: TGTGCCAGCAGCTTGGGGACAGACCAAGAGACCCAGTACTTC.

This clone appeared once. The chain is built from TRBV10-2 and TRBJ2-7; TRBD2 aligns across 11 bases. The CDR3 has 14 residues. Germline CDR1 WSHSY, CDR2 SAAADI. Unmatched junction bases numbered 5, after V lost 6 bases and J lost 4 bases. The CDR3 DNA reads TGCGCCAGCAGCCTAACTAGCGGGGGTTACGAGCAGTACTTC. This sequence encodes CASSLTSGGYEQYF.

V is TRBV14 and J is TRBJ2-2; D not resolved. CDR3 length: 20 amino acids. In germline, CDR1 is SGHDN, CDR2 FVKESK. V was trimmed by 4 bases and J by 1 base, leaving 25 bases between them. For the CDR3, the DNA is TGTGCCAGCAGCCTTAGTTCGATAACTAAGGAGACCTGGAACACCGGGGAGCTGTTTTTT. This encodes CASSLSSITKETWNTGELFF.

V gene TRBV9 combines with J gene TRBJ2-6; 7 positions agree with TRBD1. CDR3 length: 18 residues. Trimming took 0 bases from V and 2 from J; bases not matched to a gene: 8. The germline CDR1 and CDR2 sequences are SGDLS and YYNGEE. For the CDR3, the DNA is TGTGCCAGCAGCGTAGCTCCGAGACAGGGAGCTGGGGCCAACGTCCTGACTTTC. The encoded protein is CASSVAPRQGAGANVLTF.

This sequence joins TRBV5-6 and TRBJ1-1, with 8 bases aligning to TRBD1. The CDR3 runs 16 residues. The V segment lost 1 base and the J segment 10 bases; nucleotides outside the gene matches: 15. CDR1 and CDR2 from the germline V gene are SGHDT and YYEEEE. The CDR3 loop is CASSLFNRQGKLGAFF. CDR3 coding DNA: TGTGCCAGCAGCTTGTTTAATCGACAGGGGAAGTTAGGAGCTTTCTTT.

This chain connects TRBV6-5 to TRBJ2-7, with 11 bases matching TRBD2. The germline gives CDR1 MNHEY, CDR2 SVGAGI. V shed 4 bases and J 2 bases; nucleotides not matched to a gene: 7. The CDR3 sequence is 16 residues long. This CDR3 reads CASSSRLAGRPYEQYF. The CDR3 DNA sequence: TGTGCCAGCAGTTCGCGACTAGCGGGGCGCCCCTACGAGCAGTACTTC.

The gene calls are TRBV27 and TRBJ2-7; tentatively, D is TRBD1 (6 bases). Trimming pared 4 bases from V and 6 bases from J, leaving 16 bases between. The germline gives CDR1 MNHEY, CDR2 SMNVEV (reference sequence). The CDR3 sequence is 14 residues long. The DNA for the CDR3 is TGTGCCAGCAGTTCGAACAGGGTTTGGCCCGAGCAGTACTTC. Translating gives CASSSNRVWPEQYF.

This clone was counted between two and nine times. The V gene is TRBV7-2, the J gene TRBJ2-7; TRBD1 is a possible D gene (6 bases). The V and J ends lost 3 bases and 2 bases respectively, with 11 bases between them. The CDR3 contains 14 residues. Germline CDR1 and CDR2: SGHTA and FQGNSA. The CDR3 DNA follows: TGTGCCAGCAGCTTCCGGGACATTGCCTACGAGCAGTACTTC. Protein sequence: CASSFRDIAYEQYF.

For the CDR3, the DNA is TGCGCCAGCAGAACAGGGCTTATCGCTGAAGCTTTCTTT. Translated, it gives CASRTGLIAEAFF. The chain combines TRBV5-1 with TRBJ1-1, with D tentatively TRBD1 (6 bases). V was cut by 5 bases and J by 6 bases, with 14 bases left in between. Germline lookup yields CDR1 SGHRS and CDR2 YFSETQ. The CDR3 has 13 amino acids.

V gene TRBV14 combines with J gene TRBJ2-7, with a weak D call TRBD1 (6 bases). CDR1 SGHDN and CDR2 FVKESK come from the germline V gene. V lost 0 bases to trimming and J lost 3 bases, with 12 bases between them. The CDR3 has 15 residues. The CDR3 is CASSQEHRASYEQYF. The CDR3 DNA sequence: TGTGCCAGCAGCCAAGAGCACAGGGCGAGCTACGAGCAGTACTTC.

V is TRBV4-2 and J is TRBJ2-7; 9 positions agree with TRBD2. This CDR3 is built from 15 residues. V trimming: 3 bases; J trimming: 4 bases; junction bases outside the gene matches: 7. CDR1 and CDR2 (germline): LGHNA, YNFKEQ. The CDR3 DNA reads TGTGCCAGCAGCCAGGGGTTAGCGGGGGCGTACGAGCAGTACTTC. This sequence encodes CASSQGLAGAYEQYF.

This clone was counted only a few times. The V call is TRBV6-1, the J call TRBJ2-2; the match to TRBD1 covers 7 bases. Unmatched junction bases numbered 14, after V lost 4 bases and J lost 6 bases. CDR3 length: 17 residues. Germline V gene data show CDR1 as MNHNS and CDR2 as SASEGT. In nucleotides, the CDR3 is TGTGCCAGCAGTGTGGAAGGGATGACAGGGTACCCCGGGGAGCTGTTTTTT. Translating gives CASSVEGMTGYPGELFF.

V usage is TRBV11-2 and J usage is TRBJ2-3, with 7 bases that match TRBD2. The germline V gene has CDR1 SGHAT and CDR2 FQNNGV. The V gene end was trimmed by 1 base and the J gene end by 2 bases; junction bases not matched to a gene: 3. This CDR3 has 15 amino acids. CDR3 sequence: CASSLGGGNTDTQYF. Written as DNA, the CDR3 is TGTGCCAGCAGCTTAGGCGGGGGTAACACAGATACGCAGTATTTT.

V usage is TRBV5-6 and J usage is TRBJ2-7; weak D call: TRBD2 (6 bases). The CDR3 totals 12 residues. Germline V lookup: CDR1 SGHDT, CDR2 YYEEEE. V lost 2 bases, J lost 7 bases, and 10 bases lay in between. The CDR3, as DNA: TGTGCCAGCAGCTTCCTTGGAGGGGAGCAGTACTTC. This gives the protein CASSFLGGEQYF.

This clone was found a few times. The chain joins TRBV7-9 to TRBJ2-5, with 8 bases fitting TRBD1. The DNA end lines up better with TRBJ2-7; the J call may be wrong. Looked up from germline, CDR1 is SEHNR and CDR2 is FQNEAQ (reference sequence). This CDR3 region has 16 residues. CDR3 amino acids: CASSPLGAGGFNEQYF. The CDR3, as DNA: TGTGCCAGCAGCCCCCTTGGGGCAGGGGGCTTCAACGAGCAGTACTTC.

Comment on this clone: Other DNA sequences in the same sample also yield this CDR3. CDR3 DNA sequence: TGTGCCAGCAGTTCCGGACAGGGGTCTAATCAGCCCCAGCATTTT. This gives the protein CASSSGQGSNQPQHF. The genes are TRBV7-9 and TRBJ1-5, with TRBD1 matching 9 bases. CDR1 and CDR2 (germline): SEHNR, FQNEAQ (reference sequence). The CDR3 spans 15 residues. Losses at the gene ends were 6 bases for V and 4 bases for J; bases not matched to a gene: 7.

The chain has TRBV9 and TRBJ2-1, with D possibly TRBD1 on 6 matching bases. This CDR3 has 17 residues. V was trimmed by 1 base and J by 0 bases, leaving 14 bases between them. The germline V gene encodes CDR1 SGDLS and CDR2 YYNGEE. CDR3 residues: CASSVSTGLISYNEQFF. The CDR3 nucleotides are TGTGCCAGCAGCGTATCGACAGGCCTCATCTCCTACAATGAGCAGTTCTTC.

This rearrangement joins TRBV19 to TRBJ1-2; no reliable D call. Germline CDR1 reads LNHDA; CDR2 reads SQIVND (reference sequence). The V gene lost 3 bases and the J gene lost 8 bases, with 10 bases spanning the gap. The CDR3 has 12 amino acids. CDR3: CASSMVGEGYTF. CDR3 DNA sequence: TGTGCCAGTAGTATGGTGGGAGAGGGCTACACCTTC.

The count of this clone is one. This chain joins TRBV7-9 and TRBJ1-5; the match to TRBD1 covers 9 bases. The length of the CDR3 is 14 residues. Germline CDR1 and CDR2: SEHNR and FQNEAQ (reference sequence). V gave up 8 bases and J gave up 5 bases; unmatched junction bases: 7. Here the CDR3 reads CASAPGTGHQPQHF. CDR3 bases: TGTGCCAGCGCTCCCGGGACAGGGCATCAGCCCCAGCATTTT.

The chain joins TRBV19 to TRBJ1-6; 8 bases match TRBD1. Trimming cost V 4 bases and J 7 bases; bases outside gene matches: 9. The CDR3 contains 16 residues. Germline lookup yields CDR1 LNHDA and CDR2 SQIVND (reference sequence). CDR3 loop: CASSTETGVANSPLHF. The CDR3 DNA follows: TGTGCCAGTAGTACCGAGACAGGGGTTGCCAATTCACCCCTCCACTTT.

The chain is built from TRBV10-1 and TRBJ1-3, with D tentatively TRBD1 (5 bases). The CDR3 has 18 amino acids. Trimming removed 1 base at V and 8 bases at J, with 24 bases between. CDR1 and CDR2 from the germline V gene are WNHNN and SYGVQD (reference sequence). CDR3 nucleotides: TGCGCCAGCAGTGAGTGTGTCGAATGCGGCCGCCCGGGGGACACCATATATTTT. This translates into CASSECVECGRPGDTIYF.